This T cell receptor (beta chain) was obtained from a study of siplizumab effects on memory and regulatory T cells. Comment on this clone: Its antigen is as yet unknown.

Assay: immunoSEQ multiplex PCR; the TCRdb copy retains only in-frame clones and omits some. The top ten clones hold roughly 1.7% of a sample with roughly 120,000 clones, around 94% of them seen once. Germline CDR1 reads MNHEY; CDR2 reads SMNVEV (reference sequence). This CDR3 is built from 15 residues. Trimming took off 5 bases at V and 2 bases at J, with 10 bases between the two ends. General observations from the study: Alloreactive sequences that could be traced to unstimulated CD4+ memory cells showed a significant reduction under siplizumab.

The TCR originated in a human donor in good health. The chain carries TRBV27 and TRBJ2-6; D gene uncertain. Input material: non-Treg CD4+ T cells sorted from blood. The CDR3 DNA follows: TGTGCCAGCAGTCCATTTATAGCTGGGGCCAACGTCCTGACTTTC. This gives the protein CASSPFIAGANVLTF.